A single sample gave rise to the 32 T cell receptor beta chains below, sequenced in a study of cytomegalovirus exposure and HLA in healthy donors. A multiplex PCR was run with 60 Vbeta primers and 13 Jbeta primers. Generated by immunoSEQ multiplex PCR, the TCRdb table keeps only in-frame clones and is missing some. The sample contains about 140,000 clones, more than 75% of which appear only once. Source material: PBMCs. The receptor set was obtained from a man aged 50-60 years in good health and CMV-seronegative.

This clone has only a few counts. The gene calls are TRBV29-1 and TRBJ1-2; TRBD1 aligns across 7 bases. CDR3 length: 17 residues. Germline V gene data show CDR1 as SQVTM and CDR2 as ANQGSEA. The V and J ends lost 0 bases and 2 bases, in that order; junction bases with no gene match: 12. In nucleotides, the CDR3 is TGCAGCGTTGAAGAAATAACTCCGTGGACAGGAAACTATGGCTACACCTTC. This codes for CSVEEITPWTGNYGYTF.

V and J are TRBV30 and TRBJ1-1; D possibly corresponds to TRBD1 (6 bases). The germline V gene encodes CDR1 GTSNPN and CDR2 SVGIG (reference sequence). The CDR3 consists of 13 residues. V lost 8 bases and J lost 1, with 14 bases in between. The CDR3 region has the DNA TGTGCCGGACGGACAGTAAGGAACACTGAAGCTTTCTTT. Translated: CAGRTVRNTEAFF. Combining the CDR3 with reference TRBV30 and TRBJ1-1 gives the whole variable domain SQTIHQWPATLVQPVGSPLSLECTVEGTSNPNLYWYRQAAGRGLQLLFYSVGIGQISSEVPQNLSASRPQDRQFILSSKKLLLSDSGFYLCAGRTVRNTEAFFGQGTRLTVV.

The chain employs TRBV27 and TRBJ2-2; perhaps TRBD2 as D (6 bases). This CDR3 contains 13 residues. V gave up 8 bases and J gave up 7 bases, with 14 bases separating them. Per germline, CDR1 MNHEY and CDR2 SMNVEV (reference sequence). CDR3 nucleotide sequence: TGTGCCAGCCGACCGGGGGTTCGCGGGGAGCTGTTTTTT. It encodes CASRPGVRGELFF.

The CDR3 sequence: CASSPPGTGYGEQYF. The DNA of the CDR3 is TGCGCCAGCAGCCCGCCCGGGACAGGGTACGGCGAGCAGTACTTC. This chain connects TRBV5-1 to TRBJ2-7; 9 bases agree with TRBD1. This CDR3 comprises 15 residues. Germline loops: CDR1 SGHRS, CDR2 YFSETQ. V dropped 4 bases and J dropped 6; count of bases not matched to a gene: 11.

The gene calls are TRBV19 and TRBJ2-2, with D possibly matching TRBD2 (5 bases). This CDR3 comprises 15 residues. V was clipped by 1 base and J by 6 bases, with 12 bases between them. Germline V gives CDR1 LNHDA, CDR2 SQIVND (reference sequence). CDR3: CASSIGRGSAGELFF. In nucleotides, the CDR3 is TGTGCCAGTAGTATAGGTCGAGGGAGCGCCGGGGAGCTGTTTTTT.

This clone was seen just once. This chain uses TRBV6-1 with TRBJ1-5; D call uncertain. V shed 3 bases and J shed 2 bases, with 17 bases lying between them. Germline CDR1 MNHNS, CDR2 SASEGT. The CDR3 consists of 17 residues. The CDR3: CASSDNPGGRGNQPQHF. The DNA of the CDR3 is TGTGCCAGCAGTGATAATCCGGGAGGAAGGGGCAATCAGCCCCAGCATTTT.

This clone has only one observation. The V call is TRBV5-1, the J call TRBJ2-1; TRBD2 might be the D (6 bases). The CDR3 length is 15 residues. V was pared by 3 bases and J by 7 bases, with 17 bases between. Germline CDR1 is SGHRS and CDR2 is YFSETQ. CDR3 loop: CASSSASVTKNEQFF. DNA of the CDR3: TGCGCCAGCAGCTCAGCTAGCGTAACTAAGAATGAGCAGTTCTTC. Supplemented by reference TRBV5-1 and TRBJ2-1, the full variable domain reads KAGVTQTPRYLIKTRGQQVTLSCSPISGHRSVSWYQQTPGQGLQFLFEYFSETQRNKGNFPGRFSGRQFSNSRSEMNVSTLELGDSALYLCASSSASVTKNEQFFGPGTRLTVL.

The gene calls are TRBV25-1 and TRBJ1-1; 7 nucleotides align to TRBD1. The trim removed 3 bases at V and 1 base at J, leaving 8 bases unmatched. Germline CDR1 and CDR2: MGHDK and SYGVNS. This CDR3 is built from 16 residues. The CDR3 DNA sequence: TGTGCCAGCAGTGATAGAGAGGGGGCAAGGAACACTGAAGCTTTCTTT. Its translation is CASSDREGARNTEAFF. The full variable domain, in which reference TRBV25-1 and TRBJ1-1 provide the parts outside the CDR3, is EADIYQTPRYLVIGTGKKITLECSQTMGHDKMYWYQQDPGMELHLIHYSYGVNSTEKGDLSSESTVSRIRTEHFPLTLESARPSHTSQYLCASSDREGARNTEAFFGQGTRLTVV.

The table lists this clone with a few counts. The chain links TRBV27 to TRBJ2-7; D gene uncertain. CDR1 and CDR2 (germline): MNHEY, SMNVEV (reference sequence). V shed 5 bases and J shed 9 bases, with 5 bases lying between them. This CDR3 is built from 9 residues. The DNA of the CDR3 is TGTGCCAGCAGTCCCGTGCAGTACTTC. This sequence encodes CASSPVQYF.

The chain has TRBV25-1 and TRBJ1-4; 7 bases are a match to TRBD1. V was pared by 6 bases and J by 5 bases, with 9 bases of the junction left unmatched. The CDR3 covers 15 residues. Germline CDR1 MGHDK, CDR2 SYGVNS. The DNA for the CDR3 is TGTGCCAGCAGCCCCAGGGGGGACAGAAATGAAAAACTGTTTTTT. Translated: CASSPRGDRNEKLFF.

CDR3 sequence reads: CASSIEIGDYGYTF. CDR3 nucleotides: TGTGCCAGTAGTATAGAGATCGGGGACTATGGCTACACCTTC. J is TRBJ1-2 and V is TRBV19, with D uncertain. The germline V gene encodes CDR1 LNHDA and CDR2 SQIVND (reference sequence). The CDR3 runs 14 residues. Trimming removed 0 bases at V and 3 bases at J, with 8 bases between.

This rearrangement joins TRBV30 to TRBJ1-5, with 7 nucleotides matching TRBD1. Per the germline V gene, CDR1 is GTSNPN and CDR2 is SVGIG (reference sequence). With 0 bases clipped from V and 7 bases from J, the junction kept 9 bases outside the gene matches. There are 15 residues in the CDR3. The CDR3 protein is CAWSVLGGGGQPQHF. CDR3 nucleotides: TGTGCCTGGAGTGTACTCGGAGGGGGCGGCCAGCCCCAGCATTTT. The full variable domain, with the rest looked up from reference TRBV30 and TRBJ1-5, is SQTIHQWPATLVQPVGSPLSLECTVEGTSNPNLYWYRQAAGRGLQLLFYSVGIGQISSEVPQNLSASRPQDRQFILSSKKLLLSDSGFYLCAWSVLGGGGQPQHFGDGTRLSIL.

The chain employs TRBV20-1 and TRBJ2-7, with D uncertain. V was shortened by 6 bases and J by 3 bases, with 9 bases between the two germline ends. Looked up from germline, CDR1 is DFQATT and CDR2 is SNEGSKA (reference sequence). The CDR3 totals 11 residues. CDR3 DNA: TGCAGTGCAAGACTCGGCTACGAGCAGTACTTC. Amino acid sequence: CSARLGYEQYF.

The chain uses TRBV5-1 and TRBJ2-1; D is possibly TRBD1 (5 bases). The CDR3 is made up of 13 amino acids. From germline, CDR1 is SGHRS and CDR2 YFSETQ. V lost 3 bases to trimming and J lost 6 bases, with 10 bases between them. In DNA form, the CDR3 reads TGCGCCAGCAGCTCGTCGACAGTCAATGAGCAGTTCTTC. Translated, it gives CASSSSTVNEQFF.

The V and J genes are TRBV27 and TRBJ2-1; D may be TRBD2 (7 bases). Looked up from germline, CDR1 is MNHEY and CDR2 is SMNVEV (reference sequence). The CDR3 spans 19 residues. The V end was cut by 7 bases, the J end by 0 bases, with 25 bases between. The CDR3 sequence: CASNGGQFRHSRSYNEQFF. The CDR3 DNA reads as TGTGCCAGCAACGGGGGGCAATTCCGACATTCCCGCTCCTACAATGAGCAGTTCTTC.

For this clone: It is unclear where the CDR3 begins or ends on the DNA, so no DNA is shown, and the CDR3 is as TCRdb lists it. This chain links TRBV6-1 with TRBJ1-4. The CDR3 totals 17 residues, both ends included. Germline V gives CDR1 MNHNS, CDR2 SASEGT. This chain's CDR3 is CASSDVGGGAANEKPFF.

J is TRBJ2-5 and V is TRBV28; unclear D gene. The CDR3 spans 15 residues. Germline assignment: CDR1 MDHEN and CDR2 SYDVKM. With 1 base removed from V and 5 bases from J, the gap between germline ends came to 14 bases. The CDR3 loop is CASSLLQPGEETQYF. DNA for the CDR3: TGTGCCAGCAGTTTATTACAGCCCGGCGAGGAGACCCAGTACTTC.

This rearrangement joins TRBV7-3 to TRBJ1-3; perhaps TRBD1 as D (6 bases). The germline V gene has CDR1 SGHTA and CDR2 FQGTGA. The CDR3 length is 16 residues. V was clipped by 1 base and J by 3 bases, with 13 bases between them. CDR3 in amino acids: CASSLIGTTGGNTIYF. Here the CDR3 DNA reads TGTGCCAGCAGCTTAATTGGGACAACAGGTGGAAACACCATATATTTT.

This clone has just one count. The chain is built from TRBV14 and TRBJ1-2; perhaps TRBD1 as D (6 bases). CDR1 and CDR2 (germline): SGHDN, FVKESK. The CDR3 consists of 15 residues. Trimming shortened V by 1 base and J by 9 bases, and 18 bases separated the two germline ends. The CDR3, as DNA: TGTGCCAGCAGCCAAGGACAGGTCACAGGGACGAGCTACACCTTC. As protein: CASSQGQVTGTSYTF.

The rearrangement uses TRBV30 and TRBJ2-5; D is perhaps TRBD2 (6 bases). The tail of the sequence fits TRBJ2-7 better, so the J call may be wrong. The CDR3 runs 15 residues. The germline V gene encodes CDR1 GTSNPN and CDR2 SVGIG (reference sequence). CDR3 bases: TGTGCCTGGAGTCCACTGGGGGGATTTGGACACGAGCAGTACTTC. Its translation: CAWSPLGGFGHEQYF.

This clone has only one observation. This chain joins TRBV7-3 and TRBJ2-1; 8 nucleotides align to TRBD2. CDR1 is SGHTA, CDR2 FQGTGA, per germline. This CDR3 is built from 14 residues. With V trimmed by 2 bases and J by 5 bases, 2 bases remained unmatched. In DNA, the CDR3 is TGTGCCAGCAGCTTAGCGGGGGGAAACAATGAGCAGTTCTTC. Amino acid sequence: CASSLAGGNNEQFF.

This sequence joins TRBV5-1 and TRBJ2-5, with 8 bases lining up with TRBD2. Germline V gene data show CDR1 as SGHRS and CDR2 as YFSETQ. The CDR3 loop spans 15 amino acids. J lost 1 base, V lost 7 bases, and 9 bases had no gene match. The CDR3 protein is CASSSSGGGQETQYF. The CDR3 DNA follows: TGCGCCAGCTCTTCGTCGGGGGGGGGCCAAGAGACCCAGTACTTC.

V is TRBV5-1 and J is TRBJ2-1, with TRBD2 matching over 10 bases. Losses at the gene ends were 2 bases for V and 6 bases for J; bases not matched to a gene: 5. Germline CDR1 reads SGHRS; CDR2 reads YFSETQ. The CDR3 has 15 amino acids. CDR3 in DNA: TGCGCCAGCAGCTTAGCGGGGGGGCAGCTCAATGAGCAGTTCTTC. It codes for CASSLAGGQLNEQFF.

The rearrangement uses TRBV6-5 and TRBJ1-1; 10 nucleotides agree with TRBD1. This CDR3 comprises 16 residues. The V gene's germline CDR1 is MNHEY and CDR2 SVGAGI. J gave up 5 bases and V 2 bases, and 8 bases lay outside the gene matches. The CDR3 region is CASSYIRTGGKTEAFF. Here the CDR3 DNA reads TGTGCCAGCAGTTACATTAGGACAGGGGGGAAGACTGAAGCTTTCTTT.

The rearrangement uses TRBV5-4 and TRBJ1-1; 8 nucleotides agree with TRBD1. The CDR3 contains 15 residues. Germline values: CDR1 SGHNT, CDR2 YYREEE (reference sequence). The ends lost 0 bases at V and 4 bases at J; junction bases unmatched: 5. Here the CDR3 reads CASSLGAGGGTEAFF. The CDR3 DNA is TGTGCCAGCAGCTTGGGGGCAGGGGGCGGCACTGAAGCTTTCTTT.

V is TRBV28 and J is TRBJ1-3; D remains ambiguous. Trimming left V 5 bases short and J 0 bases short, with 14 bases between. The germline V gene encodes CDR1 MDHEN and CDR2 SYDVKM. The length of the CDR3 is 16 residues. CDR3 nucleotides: TGTGCCAGCAGTATAAACAGAGACCTCTCTGGAAACACCATATATTTT. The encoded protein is CASSINRDLSGNTIYF. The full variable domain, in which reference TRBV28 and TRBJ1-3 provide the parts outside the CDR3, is DVKVTQSSRYLVKRTGEKVFLECVQDMDHENMFWYRQDPGLGLRLIYFSYDVKMKEKGDIPEGYSVSREKKERFSLILESASTNQTSMYLCASSINRDLSGNTIYFGEGSWLTVV.

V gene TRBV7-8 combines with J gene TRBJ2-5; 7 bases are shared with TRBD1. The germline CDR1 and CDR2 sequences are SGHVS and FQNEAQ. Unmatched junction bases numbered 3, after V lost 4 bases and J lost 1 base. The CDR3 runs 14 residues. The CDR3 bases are TGTGCCAGCAGCTCCGGACAGGTCCAAGAGACCCAGTACTTC. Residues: CASSSGQVQETQYF.

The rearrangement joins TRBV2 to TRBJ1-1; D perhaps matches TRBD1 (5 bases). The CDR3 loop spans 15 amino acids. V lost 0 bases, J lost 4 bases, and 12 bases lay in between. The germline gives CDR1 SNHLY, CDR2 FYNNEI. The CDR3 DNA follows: TGTGCCAGCAGTGAAGCGGGGGGTCGGACCACTGAAGCTTTCTTT. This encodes CASSEAGGRTTEAFF. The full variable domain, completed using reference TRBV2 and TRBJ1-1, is EPEVTQTPSHQVTQMGQEVILRCVPISNHLYFYWYRQILGQKVEFLVSFYNNEISEKSEIFDDQFSVERPDGSNFTLKIRSTKLEDSAMYFCASSEAGGRTTEAFFGQGTRLTVV.

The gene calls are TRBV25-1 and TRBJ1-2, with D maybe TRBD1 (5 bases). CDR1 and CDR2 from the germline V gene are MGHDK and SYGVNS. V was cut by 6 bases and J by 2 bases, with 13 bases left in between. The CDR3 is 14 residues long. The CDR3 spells CASSERQRNYGYTF. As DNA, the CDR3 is TGTGCCAGCAGCGAGCGACAGCGAAACTATGGCTACACCTTC.

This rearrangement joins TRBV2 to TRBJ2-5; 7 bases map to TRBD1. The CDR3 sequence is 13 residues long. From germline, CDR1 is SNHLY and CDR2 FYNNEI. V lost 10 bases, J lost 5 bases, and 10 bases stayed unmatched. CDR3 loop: CATSTGIEETQYF. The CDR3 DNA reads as TGTGCCACCTCGACAGGGATCGAGGAGACCCAGTACTTC.

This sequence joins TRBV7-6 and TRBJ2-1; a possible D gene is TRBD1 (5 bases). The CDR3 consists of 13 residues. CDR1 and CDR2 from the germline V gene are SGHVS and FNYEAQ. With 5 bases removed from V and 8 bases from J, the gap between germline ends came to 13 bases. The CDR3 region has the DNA TGTGCCAGCAGCACCCAGGGTCGGGATGAGCAGTTCTTC. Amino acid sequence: CASSTQGRDEQFF.

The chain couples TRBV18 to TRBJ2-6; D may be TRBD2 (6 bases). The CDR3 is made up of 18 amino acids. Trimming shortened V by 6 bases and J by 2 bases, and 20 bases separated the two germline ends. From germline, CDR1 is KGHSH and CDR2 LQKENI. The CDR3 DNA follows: TGTGCCAGCTCCCCGGGGGTCGTATCTGTTACTGGGGCCAACGTCCTGACTTTC. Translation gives CASSPGVVSVTGANVLTF.